This T cell receptor (beta chain) was sequenced in a study of a mutant IDH1 vaccine in newly diagnosed glioma (dated by TCRdb to the early 2020s). For context, the study as a whole: Patients were given eight vaccinations, in weeks 1, 3, 5, 7, 11, 15, 19 and 23, which matched visits V03 through V10. Vaccination began 4-6 weeks after radiotherapy alone, or alongside temozolomide cycles in the chemotherapy-containing groups. Of the approximately 30 treated patients, around 62% were male and around 38% were female, and a mean age of roughly 41 years was recorded. Prior to enrollment, patients had been given standard therapy consisting of radiotherapy alone, temozolomide alone, or radiochemotherapy with temozolomide, with the combination given to most patients. Six visits were used for peripheral blood collection: V03 (baseline), V05, V07, V10, V12 and V13. Longitudinal TCRB deep sequencing was done for some 25 treated patients, wherever samples were available for exploratory analyses.

Per the germline V gene, SGHRS is the CDR1 and YFSETQ is the CDR2. There are 14 amino acids in the CDR3, from cysteine to phenylalanine inclusive. The read is trimmed to its CDR3 DNA, 42 bases read in frame from base 1. The V end loses 3 bases and the J end loses 2 bases, and a stretch of 11 bases separates them. Libraries were constructed by the immunoSEQ multiplex PCR assay. Rearranged TCR beta chain sequences were amplified using the hsTCRB Kit according to the manufacturer's protocol. Sequencing of TCRB libraries was carried out on an Illumina MiSeq. On the authors' methods: Demultiplexing, trimming and gene mapping were performed with the kit vendor's proprietary platform. Drawn from immuneACCESS, this table holds only the in-frame rearrangements with V and J called that TCRdb kept. Clones are partly lost; checked studies trace under half to an unresolved V gene and leave the rest unexplained. For V, J and clone size, that table is used; D and trimming come from the DNA. This sample comprises about 120,000 clones, roughly 88% of them detected only once. 0.55% to 0.7% of the sample is taken by the ten largest.

What this sample's time point label stands for: week 11, during vaccination. Each vaccine dose was 300 ug of a 20-mer mutant IDH1 peptide in Montanide, given subcutaneously with topical imiquimod. All donors had newly diagnosed IDH1-mutant astrocytomas of WHO grade 3 or 4 that showed loss of nuclear ATRX. The samples were drawn from NOA16, a multicentre, single-arm, open-label phase I trial in Germany that tested a mutant IDH1 peptide vaccine in humans for the first time. Genomic DNA for TCRB sequencing was isolated from EDTA blood with the DNeasy Blood and Tissue Kit. Here is what the overall study found, with its caveats: Selection of PBMC samples for TCRB deep sequencing was based on availability. Pseudoprogression appeared unrelated to alterations in the top peripheral T cell clonotypes detected by TCRB sequencing. Immune responses induced by the vaccine were seen in roughly 95% of patients across multiple MHC alleles. It was noted by the authors that analyses of patient blood samples could not be reproduced owing to sample limitations.

For this clone: Its antigen remains unidentified. Per-nucleotide qualities are absent, and no much larger clonotype sits a single base away.

This TCR came from a woman aged 50 to 60 with glioma. The chain couples TRBV5-1 to TRBJ2-5; TRBD1 might be the D gene, on 5 matching bases. Sample: PBMCs, taken from a glioma patient whose treatment included an IDH1 peptide vaccine. Here the CDR3 is given as CASSWQGLQETQYF. The DNA reads TGCGCCAGCAGCTGGCAGGGATTACAAGAGACCCAGTACTTC.